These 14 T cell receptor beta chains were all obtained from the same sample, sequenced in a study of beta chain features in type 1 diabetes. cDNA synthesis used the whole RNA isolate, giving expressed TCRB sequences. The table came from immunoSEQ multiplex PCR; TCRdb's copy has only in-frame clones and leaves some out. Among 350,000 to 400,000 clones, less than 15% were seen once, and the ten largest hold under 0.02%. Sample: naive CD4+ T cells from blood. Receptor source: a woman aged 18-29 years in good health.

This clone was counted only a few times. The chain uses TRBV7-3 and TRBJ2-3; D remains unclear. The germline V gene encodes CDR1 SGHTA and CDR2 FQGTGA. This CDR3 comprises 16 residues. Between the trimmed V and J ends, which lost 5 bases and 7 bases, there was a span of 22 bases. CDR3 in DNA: TGTGCCAGCAGCCCTATGAGCGCCGACTTCCCCCATACGCAGTATTTT. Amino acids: CASSPMSADFPHTQYF.

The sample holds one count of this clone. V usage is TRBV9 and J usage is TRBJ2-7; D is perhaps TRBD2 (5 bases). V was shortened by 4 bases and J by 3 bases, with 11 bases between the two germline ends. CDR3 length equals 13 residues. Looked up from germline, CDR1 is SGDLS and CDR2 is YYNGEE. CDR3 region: CASSPGVIYEQYF. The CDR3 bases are TGTGCCAGCAGCCCCGGGGTGATCTACGAGCAGTACTTC.

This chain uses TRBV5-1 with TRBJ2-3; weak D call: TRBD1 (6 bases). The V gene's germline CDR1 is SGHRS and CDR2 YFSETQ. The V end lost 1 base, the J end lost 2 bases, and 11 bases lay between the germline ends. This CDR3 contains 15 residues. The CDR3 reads CASSLYRDTTDTQYF. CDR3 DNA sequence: TGCGCCAGCAGCTTGTACCGGGACACCACAGATACGCAGTATTTT.

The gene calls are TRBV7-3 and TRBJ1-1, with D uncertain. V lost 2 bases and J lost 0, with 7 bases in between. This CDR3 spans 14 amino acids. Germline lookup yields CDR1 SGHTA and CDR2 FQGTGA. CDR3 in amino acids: CASSLSGMNTEAFF. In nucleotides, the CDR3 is TGTGCCAGCAGCTTATCGGGTATGAACACTGAAGCTTTCTTT.

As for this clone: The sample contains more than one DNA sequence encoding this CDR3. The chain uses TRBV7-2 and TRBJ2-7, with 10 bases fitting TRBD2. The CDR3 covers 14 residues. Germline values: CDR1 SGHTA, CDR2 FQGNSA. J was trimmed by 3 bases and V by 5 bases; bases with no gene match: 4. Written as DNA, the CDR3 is TGTGCCAGCAGCCTCGGACTAGCGGACTACGAGCAGTACTTC. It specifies CASSLGLADYEQYF.

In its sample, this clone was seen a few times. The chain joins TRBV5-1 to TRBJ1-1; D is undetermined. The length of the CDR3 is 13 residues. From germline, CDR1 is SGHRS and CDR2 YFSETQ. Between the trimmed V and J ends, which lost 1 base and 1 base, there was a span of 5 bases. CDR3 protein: CASSLFRNTEAFF. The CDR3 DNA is TGCGCCAGCAGCTTGTTTCGGAACACTGAAGCTTTCTTT.

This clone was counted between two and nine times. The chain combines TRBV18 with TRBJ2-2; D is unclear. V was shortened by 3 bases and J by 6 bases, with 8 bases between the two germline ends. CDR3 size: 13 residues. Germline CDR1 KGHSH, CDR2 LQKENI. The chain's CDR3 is CASSPQDSGELFF. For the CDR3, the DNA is TGTGCCAGCTCACCCCAGGATTCCGGGGAGCTGTTTTTT.

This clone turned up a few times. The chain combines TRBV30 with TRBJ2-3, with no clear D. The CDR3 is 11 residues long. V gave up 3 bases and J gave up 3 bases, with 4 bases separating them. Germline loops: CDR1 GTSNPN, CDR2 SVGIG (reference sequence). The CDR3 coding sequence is TGTGCCTGGAGGCGGACAGATACGCAGTATTTT. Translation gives CAWRRTDTQYF.

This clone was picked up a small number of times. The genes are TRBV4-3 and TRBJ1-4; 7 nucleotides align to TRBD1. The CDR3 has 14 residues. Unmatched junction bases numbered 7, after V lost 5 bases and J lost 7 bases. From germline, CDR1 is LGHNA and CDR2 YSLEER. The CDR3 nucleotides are TGCGCCAGCAGCTCCGGGACAGAGACTGAAAAACTGTTTTTT. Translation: CASSSGTETEKLFF.

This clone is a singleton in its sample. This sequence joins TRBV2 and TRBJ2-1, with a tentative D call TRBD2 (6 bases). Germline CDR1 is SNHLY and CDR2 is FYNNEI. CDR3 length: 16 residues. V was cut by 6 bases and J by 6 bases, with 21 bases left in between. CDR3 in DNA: TGTGCCAGCAGCGTCCGGGAGCAGGTTGTACTCAATGAGCAGTTCTTC. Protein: CASSVREQVVLNEQFF.

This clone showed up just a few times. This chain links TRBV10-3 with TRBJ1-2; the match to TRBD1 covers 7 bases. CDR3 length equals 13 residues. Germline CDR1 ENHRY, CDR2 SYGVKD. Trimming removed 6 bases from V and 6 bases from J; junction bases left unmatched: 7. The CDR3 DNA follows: TGTGCCATCAGAGCGACAGGGACTCATGGCTACACCTTC. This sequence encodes CAIRATGTHGYTF.

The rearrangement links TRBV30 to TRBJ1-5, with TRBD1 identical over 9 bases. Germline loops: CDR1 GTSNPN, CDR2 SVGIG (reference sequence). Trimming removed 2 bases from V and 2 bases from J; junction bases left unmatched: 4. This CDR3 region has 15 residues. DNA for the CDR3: TGTGCCTGGAGTCATAGGACAGGGGGCAATCAGCCCCAGCATTTT. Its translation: CAWSHRTGGNQPQHF.

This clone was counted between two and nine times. CDR3 bases: TGTGCCAGCAGTTACTCACGGCGGCAGAACACTGAAGCTTTCTTT. Amino acid sequence: CASSYSRRQNTEAFF. The J gene is TRBJ1-1, the V gene TRBV6-5; D gene uncertain. CDR1 MNHEY and CDR2 SVGAGI come from the germline V gene. V lost 0 bases to trimming and J lost 1 base, with 9 bases between them. This CDR3 has 15 residues.

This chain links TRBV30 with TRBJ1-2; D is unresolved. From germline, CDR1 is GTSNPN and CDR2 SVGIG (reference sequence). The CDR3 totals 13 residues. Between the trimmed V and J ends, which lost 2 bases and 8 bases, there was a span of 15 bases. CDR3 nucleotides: TGTGCCTGGAGTCGGGGTCCAAAGGGAGGCTACACCTTC. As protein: CAWSRGPKGGYTF.